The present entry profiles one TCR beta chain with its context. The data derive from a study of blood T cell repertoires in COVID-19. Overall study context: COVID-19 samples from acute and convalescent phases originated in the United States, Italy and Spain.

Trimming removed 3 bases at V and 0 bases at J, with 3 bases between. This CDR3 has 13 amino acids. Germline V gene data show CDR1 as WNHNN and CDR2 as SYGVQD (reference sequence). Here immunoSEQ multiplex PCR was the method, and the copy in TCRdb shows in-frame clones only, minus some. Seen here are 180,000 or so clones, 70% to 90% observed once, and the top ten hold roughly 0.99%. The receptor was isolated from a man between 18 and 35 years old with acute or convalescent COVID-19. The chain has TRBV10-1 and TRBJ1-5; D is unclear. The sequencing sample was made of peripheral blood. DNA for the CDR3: TGCGCCAGCAGTGAATATAGCAATCAGCCCCAGCATTTT. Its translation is CASSEYSNQPQHF.